The rows below give T cell receptor beta chains drawn from one sample of a study of monozygotic twins with inflammatory bowel disease. TCRdb reprocessed the 5' RACE reads, keeping one entry per CDR3 protein, no DNA. In all, the sample yields more than 100,000 distinct CDR3 sequences. Sample: blood. The receptors were sampled from a human donor with ulcerative colitis or Crohn's disease, or a healthy co-twin of an affected twin (not recorded which). CDR3s include the opening cysteine and the closing phenylalanine or tryptophan.

j_call v_call cdr3_aa
TRBJ2-7 TRBV2 CASSEYTGTHEQYF
TRBJ2-7 TRBV7-2 CASSFSGARGYEQYF
TRBJ2-4 TRBV7-9 CASSQDRIAKNIQYF
TRBJ2-1 TRBV5-1 CAWPDRASYNEQFF
TRBJ2-5 TRBV7-8 CASSLGFRETQYF
TRBJ2-2 TRBV11-3 CASSLVNENTGELFF
TRBJ2-7 TRBV5-6 CASSFRSSYEQYF
TRBJ2-1 TRBV4-3 CASSQDIQKGYEQFF
TRBJ1-6 TRBV27 CASSTRQNSYSYNSPLHF
TRBJ1-5 TRBV4-3 CASSLQWEGRNQPQHF
TRBJ2-3 TRBV12-3/TRBV12-4 CASSFLAGADTQYF
TRBJ2-7 TRBV19 CASSMGDKFYEQYF
TRBJ2-3 TRBV27 CASSYAGEGTDTQYF
TRBJ2-7 TRBV29-1 CSAFSGRASYEQYF
TRBJ2-1 TRBV7-2 CASLTGGSSYNEQFF
TRBJ2-3 TRBV7-2 CASSLEAGGADTQYF
TRBJ2-1 TRBV6-2/TRBV6-3 CASSSPHRQVAMGSYNEQFF
TRBJ2-1 TRBV10-3 CATGVYENEQFF
TRBJ1-2 TRBV5-1 CASSSAPGTTYGYTF
TRBJ2-1 TRBV28 CASSSLNDNYNEQFF
TRBJ2-3 TRBV6-1 CASSHTSGGVTDTQYF
TRBJ1-5 TRBV20-1 CSARDLGSGNQPQHF
TRBJ2-7 TRBV28 CASSLTSPYEQYF
TRBJ1-2 TRBV12-3/TRBV12-4 CASSLAVATGVSGYTF
TRBJ2-7 TRBV4-3 CASSQDGGHPYEQYF
TRBJ1-1 TRBV27 CASSSASGYTEAFF
TRBJ1-5 TRBV24-1 CATSGQGNQPQHF
TRBJ2-1 TRBV5-1 CASSSGDYSVKEQFF
TRBJ2-1 TRBV20-1 CSARGSSGRSNEQFF
TRBJ2-2 TRBV7-2 CASSRGTGNTGELFF
TRBJ2-2 TRBV6-6 CASSFDLNTGELFF